A selection of T cell receptor beta chains follows, all from one sample in a study of T cells after yellow fever vaccination. TCRdb used MiXCR to reprocess the 5' RACE reads, holding one entry per CDR3 protein. The data hold tens of thousands of distinct CDR3 sequences, with about 7.3% observed a single time. Sequences were derived from CD8+ T cells sorted from PBMCs, sampled 9 to 10 days after the first yellow fever vaccination. The receptor set was obtained from a man younger than 35 who received the YFV17D yellow fever vaccine. Both conserved end residues are part of each CDR3. The size of a clone is reported for some rows only, either as once, few or many, or as a class for expanded clones.

len: 14; abundance: many; v_gene: TRBV4-3; CDR3aa: CASSQDQINEKLFF
len: 17; abundance: few; v_gene: TRBV7-2; CDR3aa: CASSTPTGGARKYGYTF
len: 14; abundance: many; v_gene: TRBV25-1; CDR3aa: CASSGTGDAGELFF
len: 19; abundance: .; v_gene: TRBV30; CDR3aa: CAWSEQFKARTRWGTEAFF
len: 14; abundance: few; v_gene: TRBV3-1; CDR3aa: CASSPGTRQETQYF
len: 15; abundance: many; v_gene: TRBV6-1; CDR3aa: CASSVLAGGTDTQYF
len: 19; abundance: few; v_gene: TRBV6-2/TRBV6-3; CDR3aa: CASSYDGGMVDLAKNIQYF
len: 15; abundance: many; v_gene: TRBV12-3/TRBV12-4; CDR3aa: CASSQSGGLNQPQHF
len: 15; abundance: many; v_gene: TRBV4-2; CDR3aa: CASSQDSWVGETQYF
len: 15; abundance: many; v_gene: TRBV6-2/TRBV6-3; CDR3aa: CASRIGTSGGYEQYF